The next 3 T cell receptor beta chains were all read from a single sample in a study of blood T cell repertoires in COVID-19 (dated by TCRdb to between 2020 and 2021). The protocol used for the library was the immunoSEQ multiplex PCR assay. TCRdb took over this immuneACCESS table, retaining in-frame rearrangements with V and J assigned. Such tables are incomplete; in checked studies, under half of the missing clones stem from an unresolved V gene, and the remainder is unexplained. The sample records roughly 150,000 clones, around 84% of which are singletons. Approximately 5.4% of the sample rests with the top ten. Sequenced input: peripheral blood. Receptor source: a human donor in a cohort sampled during active COVID-19.

The CDR3 is CASSVEHRGRTGEQFF. The CDR3, as DNA: TGTGCCAGCAGCGTAGAGCACAGGGGGCGGACGGGTGAGCAGTTCTTC. The chain recombines TRBV9 with TRBJ2-1; 9 positions match TRBD1. J lost 9 bases, V lost 0 bases, and 10 bases had no gene match. The CDR3 totals 16 residues. Germline CDR1 reads SGDLS; CDR2 reads YYNGEE. The full variable domain, with the rest looked up from reference TRBV9 and TRBJ2-1, is DSGVTQTPKHLITATGQRVTLRCSPRSGDLSVYWYQQSLDQGLQFLIQYYNGEERAKGNILERFSAQQFPDLHSELNLSSLELGDSALYFCASSVEHRGRTGEQFFGPGTRLTVL.

The rearrangement links TRBV30 to TRBJ1-2, with a possible D match to TRBD1 (5 bases). Germline CDR1 reads GTSNPN; CDR2 reads SVGIG (reference sequence). This CDR3 has 13 amino acids. V was pared by 5 bases and J by 3 bases, with 13 bases between. The CDR3 protein is CAWALQDYYGYTF. CDR3 nucleotide sequence: TGTGCCTGGGCCCTACAGGATTACTATGGCTACACCTTC.

Only one count was recorded for this clone. The chain combines TRBV6-5 with TRBJ1-5; 7 bases line up with TRBD1. With V trimmed by 6 bases and J by 4 bases, 9 bases remained unmatched. The V gene's germline CDR1 is MNHEY and CDR2 SVGAGI. The length of the CDR3 is 15 residues. In nucleotides, the CDR3 is TGTGCCAGCAGCCCGGACAGGCGCTTTAATCAGCCCCAGCATTTT. Protein product: CASSPDRRFNQPQHF.